These T cell receptor beta chains were read from a single sample in a study of blood T cells in healthy people across ages. Using its own MiXCR run on the 5' RACE reads, TCRdb lists one record per CDR3 protein. The table shows 730,000 or so distinct CDR3 sequences, with roughly 41% occurring only once. The specimen sequenced was blood. These receptors were taken from a man older than 75 in good health. Each CDR3 is given without its conserved first and last residue. Fields, in order: V gene, J gene, CDR3 protein.

v_call: TRBV7-9; j_call: TRBJ2-2; cdr3_aa: ASTSGTGELF
v_call: TRBV28; j_call: TRBJ1-6; cdr3_aa: ASNAIINSPLH
v_call: TRBV3-1; j_call: TRBJ2-7; cdr3_aa: ASSRRQGVNEQY
v_call: TRBV7-2; j_call: TRBJ2-3; cdr3_aa: ASSLYQRGANTDTQY
v_call: TRBV12-3/TRBV12-4; j_call: TRBJ2-1; cdr3_aa: ASGLGLSSYNEQF
v_call: TRBV5-1; j_call: TRBJ2-5; cdr3_aa: ASSKGQGSGVQETQY
v_call: TRBV6-1; j_call: TRBJ2-2; cdr3_aa: ASRAGANTGELF
v_call: TRBV6-2/TRBV6-3; j_call: TRBJ2-3; cdr3_aa: ASSWGPDTQY
v_call: TRBV11-1; j_call: TRBJ2-1; cdr3_aa: ASRLRGFNEQF
v_call: TRBV29-1; j_call: TRBJ2-3; cdr3_aa: SVRRGRNTDTQY
v_call: TRBV20-1; j_call: TRBJ1-2; cdr3_aa: SFRTGGNGYT
v_call: TRBV4-3; j_call: TRBJ2-3; cdr3_aa: ASSQELRGGRDTQY
v_call: TRBV6-2/TRBV6-3; j_call: TRBJ2-3; cdr3_aa: ASRTGGPSTDTQY
v_call: TRBV4-1; j_call: TRBJ2-3; cdr3_aa: ASSQGTSSDTQY
v_call: TRBV29-1; j_call: TRBJ2-5; cdr3_aa: SVRQAQETQY
v_call: TRBV20-1; j_call: TRBJ1-2; cdr3_aa: SARRQAVNYGYT
v_call: TRBV27; j_call: -; cdr3_aa: ASSLTGGLGETQY
v_call: TRBV27; j_call: TRBJ2-3; cdr3_aa: ASSSLAGESTDTQY
v_call: TRBV5-1; j_call: TRBJ1-2; cdr3_aa: ASGLSGKTYGYT
v_call: TRBV7-2; j_call: TRBJ2-1; cdr3_aa: ASTLWGGAGHEQF
v_call: TRBV12-3/TRBV12-4; j_call: TRBJ2-3; cdr3_aa: ASRIAGVPDTQY
v_call: TRBV28; j_call: TRBJ2-1; cdr3_aa: ASSHSLAGVIKSREQF
v_call: TRBV15; j_call: TRBJ2-3; cdr3_aa: ATSSRTMSTDTQY
v_call: TRBV5-1; j_call: TRBJ2-5; cdr3_aa: ASKVNSGSRRQETQY
v_call: TRBV4-2; j_call: TRBJ2-1; cdr3_aa: ASRVGGGLDEQF
v_call: TRBV6-2/TRBV6-3; j_call: TRBJ2-6; cdr3_aa: ASSLDRGLGPGANVLT
v_call: TRBV4-3; j_call: TRBJ1-4; cdr3_aa: ASSQGGVGNEKLF
v_call: TRBV29-1; j_call: TRBJ1-3; cdr3_aa: SVVTDSGNTIY
v_call: TRBV10-3; j_call: TRBJ2-7; cdr3_aa: AISERTGNRYEQY
v_call: TRBV7-2; j_call: TRBJ2-1; cdr3_aa: ASSLPPGQQF
v_call: TRBV5-6; j_call: TRBJ1-1; cdr3_aa: ASNIIGTENTEAF
v_call: TRBV11-3; j_call: -; cdr3_aa: ASSRDYTYEQY
v_call: TRBV12-3/TRBV12-4; j_call: TRBJ1-2; cdr3_aa: ASSSGQLAGYGYT
v_call: TRBV6-2/TRBV6-3; j_call: TRBJ1-2; cdr3_aa: ASRRQTRNYGYT
v_call: TRBV4-1; j_call: TRBJ2-7; cdr3_aa: ASSQDRNAGGPYEQY
v_call: TRBV6-6; j_call: TRBJ2-2; cdr3_aa: AIKVGQGGTGELF
v_call: TRBV7-9; j_call: TRBJ1-1; cdr3_aa: ASSLGGQGARMNTEAF
v_call: TRBV4-3; j_call: TRBJ2-2; cdr3_aa: ASSQERDPRQGELF
v_call: TRBV6-6; j_call: TRBJ2-7; cdr3_aa: ASSYIRDSSGTYEQY
v_call: TRBV20-1; j_call: TRBJ2-5; cdr3_aa: SAAATGETQY
v_call: TRBV2; j_call: TRBJ2-4; cdr3_aa: ASTRDLARNIQY
v_call: TRBV5-1; j_call: TRBJ2-1; cdr3_aa: ASSLRTGANEQF
v_call: TRBV7-2; j_call: TRBJ2-3; cdr3_aa: ASSSNPQTGRTDTQY